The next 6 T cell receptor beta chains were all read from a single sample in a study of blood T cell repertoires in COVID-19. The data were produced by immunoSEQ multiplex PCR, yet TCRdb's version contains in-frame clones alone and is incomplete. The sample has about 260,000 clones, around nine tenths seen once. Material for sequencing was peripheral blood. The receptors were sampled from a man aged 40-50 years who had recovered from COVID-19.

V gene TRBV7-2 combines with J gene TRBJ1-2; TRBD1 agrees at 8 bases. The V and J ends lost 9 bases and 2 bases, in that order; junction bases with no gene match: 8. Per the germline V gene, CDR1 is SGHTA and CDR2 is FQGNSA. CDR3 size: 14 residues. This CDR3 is CASDPGGANYGYTF. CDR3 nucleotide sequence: TGTGCCAGTGATCCAGGGGGCGCCAACTATGGCTACACCTTC.

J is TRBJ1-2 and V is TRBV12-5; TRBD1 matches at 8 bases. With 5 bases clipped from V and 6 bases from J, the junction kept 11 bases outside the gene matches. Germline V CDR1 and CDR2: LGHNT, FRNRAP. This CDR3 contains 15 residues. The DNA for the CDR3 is TGTGCTAGTGGTCCAACAGGACAGGGCCGCGATGGCTACACCTTC. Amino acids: CASGPTGQGRDGYTF. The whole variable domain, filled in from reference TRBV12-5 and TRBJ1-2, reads DARVTQTPRHKVTEMGQEVTMRCQPILGHNTVFWYRQTMMQGLELLAYFRNRAPLDDSGMPKDRFSAEMPDATLATLKIQPSEPRDSAVYFCASGPTGQGRDGYTFGSGTRLTVV.

This chain's CDR3 is CASRGTGVGNTIYF. The CDR3 DNA reads TGTGCCAGCAGGGGGACAGGGGTCGGAAACACCATATATTTT. The chain combines TRBV25-1 with TRBJ1-3; 10 bases are a match to TRBD1. Germline V gene sequence: CDR1 MGHDK, CDR2 SYGVNS. Trimming took 6 bases from V and 4 from J; bases not matched to a gene: 3. CDR3 length equals 14 residues.

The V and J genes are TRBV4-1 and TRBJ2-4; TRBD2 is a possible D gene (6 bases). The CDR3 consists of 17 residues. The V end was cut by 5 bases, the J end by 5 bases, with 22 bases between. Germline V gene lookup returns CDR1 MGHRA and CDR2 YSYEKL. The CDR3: CASSELSGPRGQNIQYF. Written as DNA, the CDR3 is TGCGCCAGCAGCGAGCTGAGCGGGCCTAGGGGCCAAAACATTCAGTACTTC.

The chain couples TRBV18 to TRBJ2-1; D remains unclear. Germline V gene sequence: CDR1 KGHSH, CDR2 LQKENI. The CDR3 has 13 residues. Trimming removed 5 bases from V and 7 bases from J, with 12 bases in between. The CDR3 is CASSGQPLNEQFF. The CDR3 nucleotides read TGTGCCAGCTCAGGGCAGCCCTTGAATGAGCAGTTCTTC.

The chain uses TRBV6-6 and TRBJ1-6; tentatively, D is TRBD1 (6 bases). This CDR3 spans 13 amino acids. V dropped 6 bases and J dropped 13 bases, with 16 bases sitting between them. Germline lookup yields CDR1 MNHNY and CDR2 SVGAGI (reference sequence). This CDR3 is CASRLTGSRPLHF. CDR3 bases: TGTGCCAGCAGGTTAACAGGGAGTCGGCCCCTCCACTTT.